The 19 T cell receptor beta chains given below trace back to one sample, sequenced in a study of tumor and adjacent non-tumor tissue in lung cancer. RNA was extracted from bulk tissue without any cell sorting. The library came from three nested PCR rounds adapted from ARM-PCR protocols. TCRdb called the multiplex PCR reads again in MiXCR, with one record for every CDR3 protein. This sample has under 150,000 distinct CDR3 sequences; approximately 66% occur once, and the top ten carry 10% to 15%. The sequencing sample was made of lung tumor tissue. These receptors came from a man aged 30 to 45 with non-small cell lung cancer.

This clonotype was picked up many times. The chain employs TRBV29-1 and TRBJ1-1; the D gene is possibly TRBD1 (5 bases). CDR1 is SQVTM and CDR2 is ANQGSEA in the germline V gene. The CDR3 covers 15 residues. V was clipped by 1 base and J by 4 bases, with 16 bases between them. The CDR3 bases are TGCAGCGTTGAAGGGATCGGGGGGAAGGGCACTGAAGCTTTCTTT. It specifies CSVEGIGGKGTEAFF. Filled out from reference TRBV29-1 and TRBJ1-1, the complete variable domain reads SAVISQKPSRDICQRGTSLTIQCQVDSQVTMMFWYRQQPGQSLTLIATANQGSEATYESGFVIDKFPISRPNLTFSTLTVSNMSPEDSSIYLCSVEGIGGKGTEAFFGQGTRLTVV.

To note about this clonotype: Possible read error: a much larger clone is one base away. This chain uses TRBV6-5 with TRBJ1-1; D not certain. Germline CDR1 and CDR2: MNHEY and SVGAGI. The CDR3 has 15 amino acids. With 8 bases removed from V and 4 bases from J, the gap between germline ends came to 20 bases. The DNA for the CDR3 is TGTGCCAGCCGTTCCCGTAGTGCCGCGGGCACTGAAGCTTTCTTT. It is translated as CASRSRSAAGTEAFF.

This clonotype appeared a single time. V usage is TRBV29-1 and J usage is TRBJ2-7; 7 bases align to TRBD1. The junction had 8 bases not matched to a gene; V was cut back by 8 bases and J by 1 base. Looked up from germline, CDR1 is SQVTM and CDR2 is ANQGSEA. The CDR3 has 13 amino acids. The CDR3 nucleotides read TGCAGCTTGGGGGACAGCCGATCCTACGAGCAGTACGTC. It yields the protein CSLGDSRSYEQYV.

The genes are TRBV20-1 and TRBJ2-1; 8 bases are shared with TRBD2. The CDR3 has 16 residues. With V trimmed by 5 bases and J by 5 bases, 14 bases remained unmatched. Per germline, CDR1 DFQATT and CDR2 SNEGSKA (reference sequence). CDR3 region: CSAAASRLALDNEQFF. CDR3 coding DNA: TGCAGTGCTGCCGCCTCACGACTAGCGCTTGACAATGAGCAGTTCTTC.

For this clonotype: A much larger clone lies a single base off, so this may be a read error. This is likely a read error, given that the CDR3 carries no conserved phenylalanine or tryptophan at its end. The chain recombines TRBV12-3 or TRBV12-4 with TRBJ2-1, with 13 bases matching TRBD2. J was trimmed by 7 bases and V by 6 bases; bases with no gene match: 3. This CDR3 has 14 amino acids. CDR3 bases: TGTGCCAGCAGCGGACTAGCGGGAGTTAATGAGCAGTTCTCC. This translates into CASSGLAGVNEQFS.

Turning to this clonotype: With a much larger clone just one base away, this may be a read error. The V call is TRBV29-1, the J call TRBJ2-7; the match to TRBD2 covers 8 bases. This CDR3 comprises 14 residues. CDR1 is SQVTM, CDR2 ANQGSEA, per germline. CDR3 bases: TGCAGCGTTGTGCAAGCGGGAGATGCCCACGAGCACTACTTC. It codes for CSVVQAGDAHEHYF.

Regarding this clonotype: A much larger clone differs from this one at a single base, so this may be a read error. The CDR3 region has the DNA TGCAGTGTCAGTGGGGACCGGCGGTCCGCGAATACGCAGTATTTT. Translating gives CSVSGDRRSANTQYF. The chain uses TRBV20-1 and TRBJ2-3; the D gene could be TRBD1 or TRBD2 (5 bases each). Germline assignment: CDR1 DFQATT and CDR2 SNEGSKA (reference sequence). This CDR3 comprises 15 residues. The V gene lost 7 bases and the J gene lost 7 bases, with 24 bases spanning the gap.

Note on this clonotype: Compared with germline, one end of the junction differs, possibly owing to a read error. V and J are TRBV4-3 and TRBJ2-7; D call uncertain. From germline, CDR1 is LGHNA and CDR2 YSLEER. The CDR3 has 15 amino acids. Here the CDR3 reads CTSSQGSSRNYEQYF. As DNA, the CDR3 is TGCACCAGCAGTCAAGGTTCGTCTCGAAACTACGAGCAGTACTTC.

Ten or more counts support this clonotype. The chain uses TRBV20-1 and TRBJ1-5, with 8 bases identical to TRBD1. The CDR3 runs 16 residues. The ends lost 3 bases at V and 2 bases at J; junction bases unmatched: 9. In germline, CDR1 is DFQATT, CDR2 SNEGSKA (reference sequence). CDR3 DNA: TGCAGTGCTAGGGCTGGGGGACAGGTCGGCAATCAGCCCCAGCATTTT. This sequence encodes CSARAGGQVGNQPQHF.

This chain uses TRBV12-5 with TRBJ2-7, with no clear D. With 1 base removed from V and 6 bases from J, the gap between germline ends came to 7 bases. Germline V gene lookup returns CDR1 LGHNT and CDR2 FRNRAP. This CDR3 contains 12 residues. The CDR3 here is CASGLEIGEQYF. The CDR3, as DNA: TGTGCTAGTGGTTTGGAAATAGGCGAGCAGTACTTC.

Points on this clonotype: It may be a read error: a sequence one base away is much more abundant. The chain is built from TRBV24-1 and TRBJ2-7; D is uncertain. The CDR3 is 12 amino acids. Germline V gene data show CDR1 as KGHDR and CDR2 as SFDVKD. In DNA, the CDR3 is TGTGCCACCAGTGACGGATCCTTCGAGCAGTACTTC. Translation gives CATSDGSFEQYF.

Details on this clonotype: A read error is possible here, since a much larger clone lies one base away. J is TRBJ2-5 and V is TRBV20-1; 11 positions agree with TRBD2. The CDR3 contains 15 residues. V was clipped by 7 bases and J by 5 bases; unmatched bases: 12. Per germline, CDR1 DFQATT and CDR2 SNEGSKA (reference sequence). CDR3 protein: CSVLGTSGPRETQYF. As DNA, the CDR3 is TGCAGTGTCTTGGGGACTAGCGGCCCCAGGGAGACCCAGTACTTC.

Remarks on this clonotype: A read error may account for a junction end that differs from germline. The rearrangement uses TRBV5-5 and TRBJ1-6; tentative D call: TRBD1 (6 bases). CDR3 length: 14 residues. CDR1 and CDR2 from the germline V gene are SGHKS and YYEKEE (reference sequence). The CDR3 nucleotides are TGTGCCAGCAGTGACAGGAACCCAAATTCACCCCCCCAATTT. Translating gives CASSDRNPNSPPQF.

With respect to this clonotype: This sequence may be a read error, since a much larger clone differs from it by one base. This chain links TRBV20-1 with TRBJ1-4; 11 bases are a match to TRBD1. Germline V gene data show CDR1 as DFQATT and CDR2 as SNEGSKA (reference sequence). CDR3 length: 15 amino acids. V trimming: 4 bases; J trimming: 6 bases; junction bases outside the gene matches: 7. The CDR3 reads CSANGDRGIYEKLFF. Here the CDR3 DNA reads TGCAGTGCTAACGGGGACAGGGGGATTTATGAAAAACTGTTTTTT.

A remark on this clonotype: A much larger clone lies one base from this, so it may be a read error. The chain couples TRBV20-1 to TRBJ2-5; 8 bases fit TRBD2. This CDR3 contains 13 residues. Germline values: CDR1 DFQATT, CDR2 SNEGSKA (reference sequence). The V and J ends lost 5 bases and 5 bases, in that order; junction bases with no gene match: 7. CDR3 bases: TGCAGTGCTGACGGGGGGGGAGGGGAGACCCAGTACTTC. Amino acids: CSADGGGGETQYF.

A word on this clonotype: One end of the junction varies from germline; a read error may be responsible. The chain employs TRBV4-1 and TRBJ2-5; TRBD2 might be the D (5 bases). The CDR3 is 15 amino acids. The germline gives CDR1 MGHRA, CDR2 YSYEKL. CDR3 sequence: CASSQDRDEEENQYF. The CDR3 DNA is TGCGCCAGCAGTCAAGATCGGGATGAGGAAGAGAACCAGTACTTC.

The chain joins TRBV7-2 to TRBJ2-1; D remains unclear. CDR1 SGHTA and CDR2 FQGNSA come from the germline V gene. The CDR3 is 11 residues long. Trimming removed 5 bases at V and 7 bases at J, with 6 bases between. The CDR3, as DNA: TGTGCCAGCAGCCCAGTGAATGAGCAGTTCTTC. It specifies CASSPVNEQFF.

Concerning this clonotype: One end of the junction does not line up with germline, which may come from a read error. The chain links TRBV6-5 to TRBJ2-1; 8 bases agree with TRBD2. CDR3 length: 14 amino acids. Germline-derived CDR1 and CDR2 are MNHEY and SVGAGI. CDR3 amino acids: CVSMLIAGYNEQFF. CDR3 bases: TGTGTCAGCATGTTGATAGCGGGGTACAATGAGCAGTTCTTC.

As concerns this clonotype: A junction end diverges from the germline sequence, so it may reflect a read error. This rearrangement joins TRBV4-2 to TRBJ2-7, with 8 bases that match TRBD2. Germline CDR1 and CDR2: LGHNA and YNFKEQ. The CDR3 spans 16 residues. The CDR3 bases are TGTGCCAGCAGCTACCCGGGGGGGGCCAGCTCCTACAAGCAGTACTTC. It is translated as CASSYPGGASSYKQYF.